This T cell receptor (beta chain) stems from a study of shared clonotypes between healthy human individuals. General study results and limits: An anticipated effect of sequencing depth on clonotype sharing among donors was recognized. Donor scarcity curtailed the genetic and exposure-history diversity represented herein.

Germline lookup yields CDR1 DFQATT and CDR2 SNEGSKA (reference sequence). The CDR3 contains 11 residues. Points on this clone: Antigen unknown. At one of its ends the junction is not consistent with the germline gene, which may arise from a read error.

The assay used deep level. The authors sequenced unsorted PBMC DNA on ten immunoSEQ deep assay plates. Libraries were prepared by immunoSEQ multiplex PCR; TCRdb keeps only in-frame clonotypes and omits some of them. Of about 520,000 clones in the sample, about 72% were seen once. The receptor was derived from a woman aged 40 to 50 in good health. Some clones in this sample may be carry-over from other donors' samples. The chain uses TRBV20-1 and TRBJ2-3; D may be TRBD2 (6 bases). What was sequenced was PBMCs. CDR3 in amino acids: CSAQAGTFRHF. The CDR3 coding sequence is TGCAGTGCGCAGGCCGGGACTTTCAGGCATTTT.